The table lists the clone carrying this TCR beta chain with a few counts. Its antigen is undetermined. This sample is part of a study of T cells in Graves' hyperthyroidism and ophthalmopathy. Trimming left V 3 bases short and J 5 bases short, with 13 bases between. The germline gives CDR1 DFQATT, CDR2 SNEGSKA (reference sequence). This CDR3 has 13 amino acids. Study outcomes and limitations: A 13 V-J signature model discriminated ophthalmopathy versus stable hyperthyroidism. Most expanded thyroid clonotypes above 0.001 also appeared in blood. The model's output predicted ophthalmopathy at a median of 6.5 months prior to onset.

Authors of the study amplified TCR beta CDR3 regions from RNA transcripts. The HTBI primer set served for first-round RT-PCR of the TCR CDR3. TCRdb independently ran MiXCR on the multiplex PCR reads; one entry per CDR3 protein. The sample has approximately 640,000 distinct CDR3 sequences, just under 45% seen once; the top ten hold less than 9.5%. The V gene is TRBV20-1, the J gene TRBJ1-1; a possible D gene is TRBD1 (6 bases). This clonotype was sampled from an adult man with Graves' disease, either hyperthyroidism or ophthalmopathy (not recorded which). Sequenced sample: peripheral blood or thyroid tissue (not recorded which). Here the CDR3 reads CSARDSWGTEAFF. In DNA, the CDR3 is TGCAGTGCTAGGGACAGCTGGGGGACTGAAGCTTTCTTT.